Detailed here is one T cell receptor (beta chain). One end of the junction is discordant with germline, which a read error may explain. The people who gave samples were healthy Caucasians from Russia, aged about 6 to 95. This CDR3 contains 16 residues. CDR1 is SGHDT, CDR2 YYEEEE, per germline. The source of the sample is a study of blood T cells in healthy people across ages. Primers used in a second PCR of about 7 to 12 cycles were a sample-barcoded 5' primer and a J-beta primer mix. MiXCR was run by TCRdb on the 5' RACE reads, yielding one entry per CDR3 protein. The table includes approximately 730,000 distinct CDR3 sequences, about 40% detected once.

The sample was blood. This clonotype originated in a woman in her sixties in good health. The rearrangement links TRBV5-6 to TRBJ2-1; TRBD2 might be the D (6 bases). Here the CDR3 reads CASRSAVPAGSDERFF. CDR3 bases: TGTGCCAGCAGGTCTGCGGTCCCAGCGGGTAGTGATGAGCGGTTCTTC.